A selection of T cell receptor beta chains follows, all from one sample in a study of cytomegalovirus exposure and HLA in healthy donors. The repertoire was sequenced with immunoSEQ multiplex PCR; TCRdb's copy has only in-frame clones and lacks some. In the table there are about 82,000 clones, 90% to 95% of which are singletons. Sequenced material: PBMCs. All receptors come from a woman between 18 and 29 years old in good health and CMV-seronegative. The CDR3 runs from the conserved cysteine through the conserved F or W. D genes are given only for firm matches. Clone sizes are given selectively: once, few, many, or a class where the clone is expanded.

clone_size j_call v_call d_call cdr3_nt cdr3_aa
- TRBJ1-1 TRBV9 - TGTGCCAGCAGCGTAAATCATCGACTGAGCACTGAAGCTTTCTTT CASSVNHRLSTEAFF
- TRBJ1-4 TRBV25-1 - TGTGCCAGCAGTTGGAGGGGTGAAAAACTGTTTTTT CASSWRGEKLFF
few TRBJ2-7 TRBV28 TRBD2 TGTGCCAGCAGTTTAGCGGGAGAGTCCTACGAGCAGTACTTC CASSLAGESYEQYF
- TRBJ2-1 TRBV7-9 - TGTGCCAGCAGCCCTCCCGGCGGGATGGCACACAATGAGCAGTTCTTC CASSPPGGMAHNEQFF
- TRBJ1-2 TRBV11-3 - TGTGCCAGCAGCGGTACCCAGGGCTATGGCTACACCTTC CASSGTQGYGYTF
- TRBJ1-1 TRBV4-1 - TGCGCCAGCAGCCAGGGGCAGAACACTGAAGCTTTCTTT CASSQGQNTEAFF
- TRBJ1-5 TRBV10-1 - TGCGCCAACCGACGAGGAGTTTCAAGCAATCAGCCCCAGCATTTT CANRRGVSSNQPQHF
- TRBJ1-5 TRBV2 - TGTGCCAGCAGTGTAGGTTTGATGGGGGCACAGCCCCAGCATTTT CASSVGLMGAQPQHF
- TRBJ2-7 TRBV4-1 TRBD2 TGCGCCAGCAGCCAACCACTAGCGGGTAGCTCCTACGAGCAGTACTTC CASSQPLAGSSYEQYF
- TRBJ2-5 TRBV30 - TGTGCCTGGACCTTGGGACTCCAAGAGACCCAGTACTTC CAWTLGLQETQYF
- TRBJ2-5 TRBV6-6 - TGTGCCAGCACTGGGCTCGCGAATTTTGGGACCCAGTACTTC CASTGLANFGTQYF
- TRBJ2-7 TRBV9 - TGTGCCAGCAGCGTAGGCGTTAGCGGAGACTACGAGCAGTACTTC CASSVGVSGDYEQYF
- TRBJ2-7 TRBV6-1 - TGTGCCAGCAGCGGCGGGCGCCTGGACGAGCAGTACTTC CASSGGRLDEQYF
- TRBJ2-1 TRBV7-2 TRBD2 TGTGCCAGCGTCACCCCTAGCGGGGGGGGTGGGAATGAGCAGTTCTTC CASVTPSGGGGNEQFF
- TRBJ1-6 TRBV18 - TGTGCCAGCTCACCACGACAGCCAGGAGAATCCAATTCACCCCTCCACTTT CASSPRQPGESNSPLHF
few TRBJ2-2 TRBV2 TRBD2 TGTGCCAGCAGTGAAGCCGGGGTAGCGGGAGGGGAGCTGTTTTTT CASSEAGVAGGELFF
- TRBJ1-5 TRBV15 - TGTGCCACCAGCAGAGATTTGGCCAGCAATCAGCCCCAGCATTTT CATSRDLASNQPQHF
- TRBJ2-3 TRBV27 TRBD2 TGTGCCAGCAGTCTATACTCGCTGAGGAGCGGGGGAGTCGGAGATACGCAGTATTTT CASSLYSLRSGGVGDTQYF
- TRBJ2-5 TRBV5-1 - TGCGCCAGTGGTTTTGGACGGGGCCAAGAGACCCAGTACTTC CASGFGRGQETQYF
once TRBJ2-4 TRBV18 TRBD2 TGTGCCAGCTCACCCGTGACTAGCGGGAGGGCCCCTGCCAAAAACATTCAGTACTTC CASSPVTSGRAPAKNIQYF
- TRBJ2-5 TRBV27 - TGTGCCAGCATGGCGGGGCGGAGAGAGACCCAGTACTTC CASMAGRRETQYF
- TRBJ2-1 TRBV7-9 - TGTGCCAGCAGCTTATTGCCAGCTAGCTCCTACAATGAGCAGTTCTTC CASSLLPASSYNEQFF